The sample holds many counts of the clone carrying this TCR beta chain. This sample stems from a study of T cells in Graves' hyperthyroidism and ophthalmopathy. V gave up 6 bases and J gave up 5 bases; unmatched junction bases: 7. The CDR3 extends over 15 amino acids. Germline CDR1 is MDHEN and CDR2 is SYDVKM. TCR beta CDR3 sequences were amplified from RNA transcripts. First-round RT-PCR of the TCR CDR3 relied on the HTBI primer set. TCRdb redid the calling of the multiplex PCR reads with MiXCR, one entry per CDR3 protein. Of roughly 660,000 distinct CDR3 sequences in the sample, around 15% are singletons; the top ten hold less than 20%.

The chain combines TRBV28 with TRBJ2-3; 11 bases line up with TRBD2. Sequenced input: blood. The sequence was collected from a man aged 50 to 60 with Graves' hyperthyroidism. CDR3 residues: CASSPSGRLGDTQYF. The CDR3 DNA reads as TGTGCCAGCAGCCCTAGCGGGAGGTTGGGAGATACGCAGTATTTT.